The 2 T cell receptor beta chains in this list originate from one sample, sequenced in a study of blood T cell repertoires in COVID-19. Profiled with immunoSEQ multiplex PCR; TCRdb holds only in-frame clones, not every one. Of about 86,000 clones detected, around 80% appear once; the ten largest clones hold more than 1%. The sample consisted of peripheral blood. The receptor source for this set is a woman aged 80 or older with acute or convalescent COVID-19.

The J gene is TRBJ1-5, the V gene TRBV6-5; 9 nucleotides agree with TRBD1. Germline assignment: CDR1 MNHEY and CDR2 SVGAGI. The CDR3 is 16 amino acids. The J segment lost 2 bases and the V segment lost 2 bases, leaving 4 bases of the junction unmatched. The CDR3 nucleotides read TGTGCCAGCAGTTACGAAACAGGGGGCGGCAATCAGCCCCAGCATTTT. Translating gives CASSYETGGGNQPQHF.

V is TRBV5-1 and J is TRBJ1-1, with TRBD1 matching over 9 bases. From germline, CDR1 is SGHRS and CDR2 YFSETQ. This CDR3 has 16 amino acids. V shed 1 base, J shed 0 bases, and the junction held 4 bases outside the gene matches. CDR3 residues: CASSLTGQGMNTEAFF. Here the CDR3 DNA reads TGCGCCAGCAGCTTGACAGGACAGGGGATGAACACTGAAGCTTTCTTT.